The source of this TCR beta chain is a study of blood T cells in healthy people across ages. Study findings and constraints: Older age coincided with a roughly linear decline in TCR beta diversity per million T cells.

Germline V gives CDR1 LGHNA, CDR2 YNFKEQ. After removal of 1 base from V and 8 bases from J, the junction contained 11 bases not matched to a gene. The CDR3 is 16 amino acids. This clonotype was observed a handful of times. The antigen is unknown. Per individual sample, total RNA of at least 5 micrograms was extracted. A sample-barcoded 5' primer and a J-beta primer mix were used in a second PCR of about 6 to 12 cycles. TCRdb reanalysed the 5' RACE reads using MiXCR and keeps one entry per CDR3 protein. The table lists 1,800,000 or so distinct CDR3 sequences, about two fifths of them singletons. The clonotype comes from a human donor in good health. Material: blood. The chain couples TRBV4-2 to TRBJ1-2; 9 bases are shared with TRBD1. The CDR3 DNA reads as TGTGCCAGCAGCCAAGGGAGGGACAGGGCTCCGGGGGGCTACACCTTC. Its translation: CASSQGRDRAPGGYTF.